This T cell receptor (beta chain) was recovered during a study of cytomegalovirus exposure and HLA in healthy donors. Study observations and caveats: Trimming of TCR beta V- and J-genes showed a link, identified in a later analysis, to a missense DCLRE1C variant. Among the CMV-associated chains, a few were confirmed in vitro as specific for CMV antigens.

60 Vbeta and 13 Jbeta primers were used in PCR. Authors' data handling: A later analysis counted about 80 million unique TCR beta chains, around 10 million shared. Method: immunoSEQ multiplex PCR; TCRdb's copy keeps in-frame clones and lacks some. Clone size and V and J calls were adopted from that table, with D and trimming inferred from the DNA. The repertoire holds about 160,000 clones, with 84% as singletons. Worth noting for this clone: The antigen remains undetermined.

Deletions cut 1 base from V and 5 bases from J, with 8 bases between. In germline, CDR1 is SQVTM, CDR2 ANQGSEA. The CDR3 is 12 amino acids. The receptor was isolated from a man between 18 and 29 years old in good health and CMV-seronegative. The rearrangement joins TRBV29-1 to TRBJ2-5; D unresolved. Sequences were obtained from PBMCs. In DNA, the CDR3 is TGCAGCGTTGAAGGCCCTCGGGAGACCCAGTACTTC. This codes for CSVEGPRETQYF. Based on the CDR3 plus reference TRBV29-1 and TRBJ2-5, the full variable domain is SAVISQKPSRDICQRGTSLTIQCQVDSQVTMMFWYRQQPGQSLTLIATANQGSEATYESGFVIDKFPISRPNLTFSTLTVSNMSPEDSSIYLCSVEGPRETQYFGPGTRLLVL.